These 17 T cell receptor beta chains came from one sample sequenced in a study of cytomegalovirus exposure and HLA in healthy donors. Both 60 Vbeta primers and 13 Jbeta primers went into the PCR. Some clones are missing from TCRdb's copy, which holds only in-frame ones; the method was immunoSEQ multiplex PCR. The sample yields 100,000 to 120,000 clones, under 90% seen once. Sequenced material: PBMCs. The receptors were sampled from a woman under 30 in good health and CMV-seronegative.

DNA for the CDR3: TGCAGCGTTGGGCCCGGGGGGAACACTGAAGCTTTCTTT. It translates to CSVGPGGNTEAFF. The chain uses TRBV29-1 and TRBJ1-1, with D maybe TRBD1 (5 bases). Germline V CDR1 and CDR2: SQVTM, ANQGSEA. Trimming took off 4 bases at V and 1 base at J, with 10 bases between the two ends. The CDR3 runs 13 residues.

The chain recombines TRBV10-3 with TRBJ2-3, with 7 bases identical to TRBD1. Germline-derived CDR1 and CDR2 are ENHRY and SYGVKD. V shed 0 bases, J shed 4 bases, and the junction held 4 bases outside the gene matches. CDR3 size: 15 residues. This chain's CDR3 is CAISESGTVPDTQYF. The CDR3 nucleotides are TGTGCCATCAGTGAGTCCGGGACAGTCCCAGATACGCAGTATTTT.

This rearrangement joins TRBV7-9 to TRBJ1-1; D may be TRBD1 (6 bases). Per germline, CDR1 SEHNR and CDR2 FQNEAQ (reference sequence). This CDR3 region has 16 residues. The V gene lost 5 bases and the J gene lost 1 base, with 17 bases spanning the gap. The CDR3 is CASSTTGPPGNTEAFF. As DNA, the CDR3 is TGTGCCAGCAGCACGACAGGTCCCCCAGGGAACACTGAAGCTTTCTTT.

This clone was detected only a few times. This rearrangement joins TRBV6-6 to TRBJ1-5; a possible D gene is TRBD1 (5 bases). Between the trimmed V and J ends, which lost 5 bases and 6 bases, there was a span of 14 bases. The CDR3 has 14 amino acids. Germline V gene lookup returns CDR1 MNHNY and CDR2 SVGAGI (reference sequence). CDR3 region: CASSHGQGSQPQHF. As DNA, the CDR3 is TGTGCCAGCAGTCACGGGCAGGGAAGTCAGCCCCAGCATTTT.

V and J are TRBV13 and TRBJ2-5, with TRBD2 matching 12 bases. Germline V gene lookup returns CDR1 PRHDT and CDR2 FYEKMQ (reference sequence). CDR3 length: 15 amino acids. The V segment lost 2 bases and the J segment 4 bases; nucleotides outside the gene matches: 2. The CDR3 DNA reads as TGTGCCAGCAGCTTACGACTAGCGGGAGTAGAGACCCAGTACTTC. It encodes CASSLRLAGVETQYF.

CDR3 amino acids: CASSQSRTSGEPGDTQYF. The CDR3 DNA follows: TGTGCCAGCAGCCAATCTCGGACTAGCGGGGAACCTGGGGATACGCAGTATTTT. The V and J genes are TRBV4-2 and TRBJ2-3; the match to TRBD2 covers 12 bases. This CDR3 comprises 18 residues. Germline trimming cut 2 bases from V and 6 bases from J; bases unmatched to any gene: 12. Germline assignment: CDR1 LGHNA and CDR2 YNFKEQ.

The chain has TRBV28 and TRBJ1-2, with 8 nucleotides matching TRBD1. The CDR3 extends over 15 amino acids. Trimming removed 7 bases from V and 0 bases from J; junction bases left unmatched: 7. Germline V CDR1 and CDR2: MDHEN, SYDVKM. For the CDR3, the DNA is TGTGCCAGCACCTCAGGGGGCTTATCTAACTATGGCTACACCTTC. It specifies CASTSGGLSNYGYTF.

The gene calls are TRBV19 and TRBJ1-1; the match to TRBD1 covers 7 bases. The CDR3 has 14 residues. The ends lost 6 bases at V and 1 base at J; junction bases unmatched: 5. The V gene's germline CDR1 is LNHDA and CDR2 SQIVND (reference sequence). The CDR3 here is CASRVQGGNTEAFF. The CDR3 DNA is TGTGCCAGTAGGGTCCAGGGGGGGAACACTGAAGCTTTCTTT.

The rearrangement links TRBV29-1 to TRBJ1-2; D unclear. The CDR3 is made up of 14 amino acids. Trimming shortened V by 0 bases and J by 8 bases, and 16 bases separated the two germline ends. Germline values: CDR1 SQVTM, CDR2 ANQGSEA. This chain's CDR3 is CSVEEEGRMGGYTF. The CDR3 bases are TGCAGCGTTGAAGAGGAGGGCAGGATGGGAGGCTACACCTTC.

This chain links TRBV19 with TRBJ1-5; D call uncertain. The V gene's germline CDR1 is LNHDA and CDR2 SQIVND (reference sequence). V was trimmed by 3 bases and J by 6 bases, leaving 18 bases between them. This CDR3 has 16 amino acids. In DNA, the CDR3 is TGTGCCAGTAGTATCCTTACAACAAGCAGAGGTCAGCCCCAGCATTTT. This gives the protein CASSILTTSRGQPQHF.

This sequence joins TRBV23-1 and TRBJ2-7; D is ambiguous. TRBV23-1 is an ORF for which the function is uncertain. Trimming pared 2 bases from V and 0 bases from J, leaving 14 bases between. CDR3 length: 16 residues. The CDR3 DNA sequence: TGCGCCAGCAGTCAAGAGGCCCGTAGGAGCTCCTACGAGCAGTACTTC. Protein: CASSQEARRSSYEQYF.

This clone showed up just once. The chain joins TRBV6-6 to TRBJ2-3, with 8 bases fitting TRBD2. V lost 4 bases to trimming and J lost 3 bases; unmatched junction nucleotides: 6. Germline V gene data show CDR1 as MNHNY and CDR2 as SVGAGI (reference sequence). CDR3 size: 15 residues. For the CDR3, the DNA is TGTGCCAGCAGTTTCCGGGGGGGCGGGACAGATACGCAGTATTTT. It specifies CASSFRGGGTDTQYF.

The chain employs TRBV4-1 and TRBJ2-1; 10 bases fit TRBD2. Per the germline V gene, CDR1 is MGHRA and CDR2 is YSYEKL. CDR3 size: 17 residues. Trimming took 2 bases from V and 4 from J; bases not matched to a gene: 8. As DNA, the CDR3 is TGCGCCAGCAGCCAATCGGGGGCTAGCGGGAGTTACAATGAGCAGTTCTTC. It yields the protein CASSQSGASGSYNEQFF.

In its sample, this clone was seen once. This sequence joins TRBV7-9 and TRBJ1-1, with a tentative D call TRBD1 (5 bases). V was trimmed by 1 base and J by 6 bases, leaving 6 bases between them. Germline V gives CDR1 SEHNR, CDR2 FQNEAQ (reference sequence). This CDR3 is 12 amino acids long. DNA for the CDR3: TGTGCCAGCAGCTTAGGGGGGGCTGAAGCTTTCTTT. Encoded protein: CASSLGGAEAFF.

This clone was seen once. This sequence joins TRBV28 and TRBJ2-7; possibly TRBD2 for D (6 bases). The germline V and J ends were trimmed by 3 bases and 2 bases, with 11 bases remaining between them. The length of the CDR3 is 14 residues. Germline V gives CDR1 MDHEN, CDR2 SYDVKM. The DNA of the CDR3 is TGTGCCAGCAGTTTTGGAGGGCCCCCCTACGAGCAGTACTTC. Translating it yields CASSFGGPPYEQYF. The whole variable domain, filled in from reference TRBV28 and TRBJ2-7, reads DVKVTQSSRYLVKRTGEKVFLECVQDMDHENMFWYRQDPGLGLRLIYFSYDVKMKEKGDIPEGYSVSREKKERFSLILESASTNQTSMYLCASSFGGPPYEQYFGPGTRLTVT.

The chain links TRBV6-1 to TRBJ1-2; D possibly corresponds to TRBD1 (5 bases). Germline V gives CDR1 MNHNS, CDR2 SASEGT. V was shortened by 4 bases and J by 2 bases, with 17 bases between the two germline ends. This CDR3 is built from 16 residues. The CDR3 is CASSGGSGGTNYGYTF. DNA for the CDR3: TGTGCCAGCAGTGGGGGGTCAGGCGGGACCAACTATGGCTACACCTTC.

This clone appeared a few times. The chain uses TRBV28 and TRBJ2-2, with a possible D match to TRBD1 (6 bases). Germline V gene lookup returns CDR1 MDHEN and CDR2 SYDVKM. Trimming took off 2 bases at V and 6 bases at J, with 7 bases between the two ends. This CDR3 is built from 13 residues. CDR3 sequence reads: CASSLQGPGELFF. CDR3 in DNA: TGTGCCAGCAGTTTACAGGGGCCCGGGGAGCTGTTTTTT.